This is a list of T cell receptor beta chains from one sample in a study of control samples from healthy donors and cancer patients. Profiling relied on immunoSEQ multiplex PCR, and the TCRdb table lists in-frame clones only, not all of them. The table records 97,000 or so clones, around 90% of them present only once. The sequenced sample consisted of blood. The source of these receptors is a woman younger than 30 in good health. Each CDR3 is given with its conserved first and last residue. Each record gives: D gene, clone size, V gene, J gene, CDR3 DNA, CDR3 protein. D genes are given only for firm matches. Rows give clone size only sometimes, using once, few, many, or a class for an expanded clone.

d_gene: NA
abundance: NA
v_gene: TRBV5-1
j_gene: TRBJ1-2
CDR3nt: TGCGCCAGCAGCTTGGCCGATCGGGGCTACACCTTC
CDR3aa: CASSLADRGYTF

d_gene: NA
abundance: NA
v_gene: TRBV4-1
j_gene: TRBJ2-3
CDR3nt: TGCGCCAGCAGCCACACAGGGAGCACAGATACGCAGTATTTT
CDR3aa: CASSHTGSTDTQYF

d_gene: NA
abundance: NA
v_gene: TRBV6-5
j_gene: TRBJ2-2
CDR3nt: TGTGCCAGCAATCCTTACAGGGTTCCCGGGGAGCTGTTTTTT
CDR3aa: CASNPYRVPGELFF

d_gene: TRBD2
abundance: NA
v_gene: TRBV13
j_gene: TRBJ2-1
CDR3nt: TGTGCCAGCAGCGCCACTAGCGAGTACAATGAGCAGTTCTTC
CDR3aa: CASSATSEYNEQFF

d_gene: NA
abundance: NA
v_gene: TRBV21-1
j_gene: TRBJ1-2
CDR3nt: TGTGCCAGCAGCAAAGGGCCGCCCAGGAGGGACCATGGCTACACCTTC
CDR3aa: CASSKGPPRRDHGYTF

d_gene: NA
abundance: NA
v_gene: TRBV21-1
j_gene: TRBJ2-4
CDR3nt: TGTGCCAGCAGCAAAGAAAACATTCAGTACTTC
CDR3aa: CASSKENIQYF

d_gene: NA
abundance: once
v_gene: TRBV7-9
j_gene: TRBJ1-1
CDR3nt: TGTGCCAGCAGCTTCCCCACGGCTGAAGCTTTCTTT
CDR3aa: CASSFPTAEAFF

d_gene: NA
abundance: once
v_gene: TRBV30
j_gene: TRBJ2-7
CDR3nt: TGTGCCTGCCTCTCGAGGGGGACCCGGGCCCCAAAGTACTTC
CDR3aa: CACLSRGTRAPKYF

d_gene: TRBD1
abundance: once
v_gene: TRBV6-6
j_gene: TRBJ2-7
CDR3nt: TGTGCCAGCAGACAAGGACAGGGTCCCTACGAGCAGTACTTC
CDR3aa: CASRQGQGPYEQYF

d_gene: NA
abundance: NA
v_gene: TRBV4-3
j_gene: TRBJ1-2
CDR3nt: TGCGCCAGCAGCCCGACGCCAGGGGCTAACTATGGCTACACCTTC
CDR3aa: CASSPTPGANYGYTF

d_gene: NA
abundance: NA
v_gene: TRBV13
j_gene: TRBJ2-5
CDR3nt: TGTGCCAGCAGCTTCCTTCTTTCCGGGGGTGGAGAGACCCAGTACTTC
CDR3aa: CASSFLLSGGGETQYF

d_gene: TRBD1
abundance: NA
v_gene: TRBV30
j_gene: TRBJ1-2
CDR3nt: TGTGCCTGGAGTGCCCCGACCTCAGGGGGGCCGCTCTATGGCTACACCTTC
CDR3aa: CAWSAPTSGGPLYGYTF

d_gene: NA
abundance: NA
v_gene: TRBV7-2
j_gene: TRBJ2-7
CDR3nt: TGTGCCAGCAGCTTCATGGAAACGGGACTGCGTCCCTACGAGCAGTACTTC
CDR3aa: CASSFMETGLRPYEQYF

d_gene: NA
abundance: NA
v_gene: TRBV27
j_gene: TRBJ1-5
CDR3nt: TGTGCCAGCAGTCCTAACCCCGGGCCAGGACAGCCCCAGCATTTT
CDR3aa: CASSPNPGPGQPQHF

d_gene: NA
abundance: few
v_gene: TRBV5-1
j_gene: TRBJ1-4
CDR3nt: TGCGCCAGCAGCGTGGACAGTCATAATGAAAAACTGTTTTTT
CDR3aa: CASSVDSHNEKLFF

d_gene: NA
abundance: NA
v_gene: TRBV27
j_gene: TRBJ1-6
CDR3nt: TGTGCCAGCTCCTTCATGGGGGCAGGTCATTCACCCCTCCACTTT
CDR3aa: CASSFMGAGHSPLHF

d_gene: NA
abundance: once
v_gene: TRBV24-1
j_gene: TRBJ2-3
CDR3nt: TGTGCCACCAGTGACCCCCGCGGGGAGATAGGGATTCAATATACGCAGTATTTT
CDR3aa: CATSDPRGEIGIQYTQYF

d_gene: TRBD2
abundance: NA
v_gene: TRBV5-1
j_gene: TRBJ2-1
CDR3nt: TGCGCCAGCAGCCTACTAGCGGGGGGATACTACAATGAGCAGTTCTTC
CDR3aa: CASSLLAGGYYNEQFF

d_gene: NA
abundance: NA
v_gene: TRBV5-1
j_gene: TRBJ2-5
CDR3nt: TGCGCCAGCAGCCTAATCTCTGAGACCCAGTACTTC
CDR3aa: CASSLISETQYF

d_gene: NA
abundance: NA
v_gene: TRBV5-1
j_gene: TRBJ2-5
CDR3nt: TGCGCCAGCAGCTTAAAGGACAGCCAAGAGACCCAGTACTTC
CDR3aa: CASSLKDSQETQYF

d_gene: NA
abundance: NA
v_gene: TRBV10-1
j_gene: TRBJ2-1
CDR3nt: TGCGCCAGCAGTGAGAGTAGATACAATGAGCAGTTCTTC
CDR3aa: CASSESRYNEQFF

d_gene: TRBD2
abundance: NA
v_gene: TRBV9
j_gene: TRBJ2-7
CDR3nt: TGTGCCAGCAGCCCCACTTCCCGGGGGGACTACGAGCAGTACTTC
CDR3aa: CASSPTSRGDYEQYF

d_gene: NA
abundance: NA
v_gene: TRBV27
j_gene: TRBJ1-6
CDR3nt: TGTGCCAGCAGTCTCCTCTTTGCGGGGTACAACAATTCACCCCTCCACTTT
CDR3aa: CASSLLFAGYNNSPLHF

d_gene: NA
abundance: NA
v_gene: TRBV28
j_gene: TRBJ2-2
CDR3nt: TGTGCCAGCAGACCCCCCAGGGGGGGAAACACCGGGGAGCTGTTTTTT
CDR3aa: CASRPPRGGNTGELFF

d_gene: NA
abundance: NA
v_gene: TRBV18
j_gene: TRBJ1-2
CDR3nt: TGTGCCAGCTCACCCGAAAGGGGGGGCTACACCTTC
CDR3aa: CASSPERGGYTF

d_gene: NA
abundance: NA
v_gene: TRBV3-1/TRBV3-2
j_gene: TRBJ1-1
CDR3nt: TGTGCCAGCAGCCACCGGGGCCGGGGTTTCTTT
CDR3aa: CASSHRGRGFF

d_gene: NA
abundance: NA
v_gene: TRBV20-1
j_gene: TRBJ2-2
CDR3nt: TGCAGTGCTAGTGGGGAGTTCCACACCGGGGAGCTGTTTTTT
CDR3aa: CSASGEFHTGELFF

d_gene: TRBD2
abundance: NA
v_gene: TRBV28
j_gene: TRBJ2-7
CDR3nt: TGTGCCAGCAGTTTATTGCCCCTAGCGGGAGGGCGATACGAGCAGTACTTC
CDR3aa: CASSLLPLAGGRYEQYF

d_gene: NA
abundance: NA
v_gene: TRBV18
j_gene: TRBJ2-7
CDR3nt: TGTGCCAGCTCACCACCGAGAATAGGCCGCCGTTTCCCCTACGAGCAGTACTTC
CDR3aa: CASSPPRIGRRFPYEQYF

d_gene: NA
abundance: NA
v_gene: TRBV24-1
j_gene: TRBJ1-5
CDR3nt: TGTGCCACCAGTCCGGGGGGCAGGGGCAATCAGCCCCAGCATTTT
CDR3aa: CATSPGGRGNQPQHF

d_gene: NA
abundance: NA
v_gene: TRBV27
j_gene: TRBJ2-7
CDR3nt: TGTGCCAGCAGTTTAGGGGGCACCTACGAGCAGTACTTC
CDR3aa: CASSLGGTYEQYF

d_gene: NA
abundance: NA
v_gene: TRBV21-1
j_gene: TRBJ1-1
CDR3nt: TGTGCCAGCAGCAAGACTTCTAACACTGAAGCTTTCTTT
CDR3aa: CASSKTSNTEAFF

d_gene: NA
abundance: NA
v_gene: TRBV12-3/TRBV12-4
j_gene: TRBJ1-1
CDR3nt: TGTGCCAGCAGTTTGAGCACTGAAGCTTTCTTT
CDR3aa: CASSLSTEAFF

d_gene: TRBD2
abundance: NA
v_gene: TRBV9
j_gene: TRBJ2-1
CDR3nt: TGTGCCAGCAGCCCGACGGCCGGGACTAGCGGGGGGAGCTCCTACAATGAGCAGTTCTTC
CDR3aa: CASSPTAGTSGGSSYNEQFF

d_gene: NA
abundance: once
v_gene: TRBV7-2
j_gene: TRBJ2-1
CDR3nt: TGTGCCAGCAGCCCCCTCCCGGGACATGAGCAGTTCTTC
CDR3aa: CASSPLPGHEQFF

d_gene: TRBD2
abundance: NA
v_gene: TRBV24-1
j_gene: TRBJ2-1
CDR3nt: TGTGCCACTAGTCTAGCGGGAGTTGACTACAATGAGCAGTTCTTC
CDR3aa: CATSLAGVDYNEQFF

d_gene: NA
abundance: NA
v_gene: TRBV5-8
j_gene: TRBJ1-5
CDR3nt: TGTGCCAGCAGCTTGTGGAGAGATCAGCCCCAGCATTTT
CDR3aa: CASSLWRDQPQHF

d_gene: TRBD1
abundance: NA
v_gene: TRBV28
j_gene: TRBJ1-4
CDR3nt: TGTGCCAGCAGTTTAGGCCAGGGGGGTGAAAAACTGTTTTTT
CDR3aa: CASSLGQGGEKLFF

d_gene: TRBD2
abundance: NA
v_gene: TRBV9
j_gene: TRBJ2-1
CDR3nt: TGTGCCAGCAGCGTAGAGTTCCTAGCGGGAGTGAATGAGCAGTTCTTC
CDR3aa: CASSVEFLAGVNEQFF

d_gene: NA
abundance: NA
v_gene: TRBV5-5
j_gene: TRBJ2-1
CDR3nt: TGTGCCAGCAGCTTGGAAGGGGACGGCTACAATGAGCAGTTCTTC
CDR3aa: CASSLEGDGYNEQFF

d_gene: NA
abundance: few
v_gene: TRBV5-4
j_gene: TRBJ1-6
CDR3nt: TGTGCCGGGGCTGAGAAAGGACCTAATTCACCCCTCCACTTT
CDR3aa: CAGAEKGPNSPLHF

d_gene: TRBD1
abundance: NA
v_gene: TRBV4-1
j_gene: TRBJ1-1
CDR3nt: TGCGCCAGCAGCCAAAACACAGGGGAGACTGAAGCTTTCTTT
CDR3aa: CASSQNTGETEAFF

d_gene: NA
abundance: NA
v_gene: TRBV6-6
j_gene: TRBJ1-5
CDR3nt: TGTGCCAGCAGTTACTCGAGGGTTGAGCCCCAGCATTTT
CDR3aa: CASSYSRVEPQHF

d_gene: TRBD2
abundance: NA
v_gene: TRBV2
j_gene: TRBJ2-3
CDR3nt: TGTGCCAGCAGTGACGGCGGGGGGGGCACAGATACGCAGTATTTT
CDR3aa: CASSDGGGGTDTQYF

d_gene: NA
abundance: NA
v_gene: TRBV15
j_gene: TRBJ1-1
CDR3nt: TGTGCCACCTCAATAGGACTGACGAACACTGAAGCTTTCTTT
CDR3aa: CATSIGLTNTEAFF

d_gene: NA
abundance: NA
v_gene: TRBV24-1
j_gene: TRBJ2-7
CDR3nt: TGTGCCACCAGATCGGGGGCGGGAGTAGACGAGCAGTACTTC
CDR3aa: CATRSGAGVDEQYF

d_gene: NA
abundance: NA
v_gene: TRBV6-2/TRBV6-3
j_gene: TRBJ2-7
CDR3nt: TGTGCCAGCAGTAGATCGGGCCCTGAACCCTACGAGCAGTACTTC
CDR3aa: CASSRSGPEPYEQYF

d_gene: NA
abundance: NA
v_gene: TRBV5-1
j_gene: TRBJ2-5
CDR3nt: TGCGCCAGCAGAGAAGGCTTTGGGGAGACCCAGTACTTC
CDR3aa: CASREGFGETQYF

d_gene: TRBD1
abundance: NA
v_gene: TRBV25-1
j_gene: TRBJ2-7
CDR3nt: TGTGCCAGCAAATCTCAGGGGGTTGGCGAGCAGTACTTC
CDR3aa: CASKSQGVGEQYF

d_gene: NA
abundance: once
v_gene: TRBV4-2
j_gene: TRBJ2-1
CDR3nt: TGTGCCAGCGGAAAAAGAGAGGGAGTCTACAATGAGCAGTTCTTC
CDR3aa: CASGKREGVYNEQFF

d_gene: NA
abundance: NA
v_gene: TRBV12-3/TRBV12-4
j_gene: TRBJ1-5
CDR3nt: TGTGCCAGCACCCGGTCCAATCAGCCCCAGCATTTT
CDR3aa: CASTRSNQPQHF

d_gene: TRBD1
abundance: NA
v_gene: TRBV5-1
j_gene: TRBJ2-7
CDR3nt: TGCGCCAGCAGCTTGGGCACAGGGGGGTCCTACGAGCAGTACTTC
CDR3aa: CASSLGTGGSYEQYF

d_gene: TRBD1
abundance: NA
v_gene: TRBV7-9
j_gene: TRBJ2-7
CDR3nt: TGTGCCAGCAGCAGAGGGACAGCCTCCTACGAGCAGTACTTC
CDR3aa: CASSRGTASYEQYF

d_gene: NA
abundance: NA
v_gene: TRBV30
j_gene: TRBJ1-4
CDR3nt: TGTGCCTGGAGTCAAGTAGGCGAGCTGGGAGGGGAAAAACTGTTTTTT
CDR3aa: CAWSQVGELGGEKLFF

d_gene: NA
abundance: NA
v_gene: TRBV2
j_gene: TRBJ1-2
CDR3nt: TGTGCCAGCGTGGAGAACTATGGCTACACCTTC
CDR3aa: CASVENYGYTF

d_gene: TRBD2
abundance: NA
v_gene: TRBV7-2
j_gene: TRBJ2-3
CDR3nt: TGTGCCAGCAGCTTGGGCGGGGGGGGTCCAGATACGCAGTATTTT
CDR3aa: CASSLGGGGPDTQYF

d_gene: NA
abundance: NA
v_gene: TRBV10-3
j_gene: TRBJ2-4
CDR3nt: TGTGCCATCAGTGATGGGGCTTCTCAGAGGAACATTCAGTACTTC
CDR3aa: CAISDGASQRNIQYF

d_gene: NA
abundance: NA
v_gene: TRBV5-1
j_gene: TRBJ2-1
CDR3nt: TGCGCCAGCAGACTTGTCGAAGGTGCCTACAATGAGCAGTTCTTC
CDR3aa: CASRLVEGAYNEQFF

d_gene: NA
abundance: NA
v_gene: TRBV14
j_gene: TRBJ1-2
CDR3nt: TGTGCCAGCAGCCGTGAGGATCTCCCTATCTATGGCTACACCTTC
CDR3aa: CASSREDLPIYGYTF